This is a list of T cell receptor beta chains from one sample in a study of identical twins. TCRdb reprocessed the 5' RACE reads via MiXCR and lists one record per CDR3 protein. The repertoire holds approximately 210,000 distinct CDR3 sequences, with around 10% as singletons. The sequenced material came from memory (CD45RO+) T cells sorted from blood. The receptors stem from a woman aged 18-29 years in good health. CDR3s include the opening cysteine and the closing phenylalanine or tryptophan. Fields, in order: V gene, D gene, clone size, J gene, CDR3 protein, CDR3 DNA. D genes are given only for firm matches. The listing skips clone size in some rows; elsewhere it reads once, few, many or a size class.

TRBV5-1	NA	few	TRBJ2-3	CAVREEGHTQYF	TGCGCCGTCAGGGAGGAGGGACATACGCAGTATTTT
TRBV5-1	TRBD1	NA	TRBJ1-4	CASSPTGTANEKLFF	TGCGCCAGCAGCCCCACCGGGACAGCTAATGAAAAACTGTTTTTT
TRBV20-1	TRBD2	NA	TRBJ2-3	CSAFPSGGLTDTQYF	TGCAGTGCTTTCCCGTCGGGAGGGCTTACAGATACGCAGTATTTT
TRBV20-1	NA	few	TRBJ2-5	CSVQGFQETQYF	TGCAGTGTTCAGGGGTTCCAAGAGACCCAGTACTTC
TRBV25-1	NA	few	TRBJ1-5	CASSPSGGQPQHF	TGTGCCAGCAGCCCGTCGGGGGGTCAGCCCCAGCATTTT
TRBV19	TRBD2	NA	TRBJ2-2	CASSALAGWGGTGELFF	TGTGCCAGTAGCGCACTAGCGGGTTGGGGAGGCACCGGGGAGCTGTTTTTT
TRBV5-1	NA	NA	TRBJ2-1	CASSFSRNSNEQFF	TGCGCCAGCAGCTTTTCGAGGAATTCCAATGAGCAGTTCTTC
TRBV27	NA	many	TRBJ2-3	CASSSLLGERDTQYF	TGTGCCAGCAGTTCTTTACTGGGCGAACGAGATACGCAGTATTTT
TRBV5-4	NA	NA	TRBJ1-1	CASSLKKGTEAFF	TGTGCCAGCAGCTTGAAAAAGGGCACTGAAGCTTTCTTT
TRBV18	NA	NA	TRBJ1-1	CAISKTVGTEAFF	TGTGCCATTTCGAAAACTGTGGGCACTGAAGCTTTCTTT
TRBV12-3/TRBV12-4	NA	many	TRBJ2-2	CASSLGQINTGELFF	TGTGCCAGCAGTTTAGGTCAGATCAACACCGGGGAGCTGTTTTTT
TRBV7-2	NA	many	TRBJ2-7	CASSLGQGTFYEQYF	TGTGCCAGCAGCTTAGGTCAAGGGACGTTTTACGAGCAGTACTTC
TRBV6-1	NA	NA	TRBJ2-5	CASSDENAQETQYF	TGTGCCAGCAGCGACGAAAATGCCCAAGAGACCCAGTACTTC
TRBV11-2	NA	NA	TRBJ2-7	CASSRGSLVGFASSYEQYF	TGTGCCAGCAGCCGAGGGAGTCTCGTTGGGTTTGCGAGCTCCTACGAGCAGTACTTC
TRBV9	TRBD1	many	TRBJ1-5	CASSTTGDSNQPQHF	TGTGCCAGCAGCACGACAGGGGACAGCAATCAGCCCCAGCATTTT
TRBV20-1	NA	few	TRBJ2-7	CSAKEGGDHYEQYF	TGCAGTGCGAAGGAGGGCGGCGATCACTACGAGCAGTACTTC
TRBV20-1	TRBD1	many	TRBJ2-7	CSARGQGGSYEQYF	TGCAGTGCGAGAGGACAGGGGGGTTCGTACGAGCAGTACTTC
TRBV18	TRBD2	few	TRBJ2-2	CASSPPAGRNTGELFF	TGTGCCAGCTCACCACCAGCGGGGCGAAACACCGGGGAGCTGTTTTTT
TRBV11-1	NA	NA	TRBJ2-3	CASSPPYTDTQYF	TGTGCCAGCAGCCCCCCCTACACAGATACGCAGTATTTT
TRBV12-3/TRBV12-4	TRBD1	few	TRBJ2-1	CASRDRGWQFF	TGTGCCAGCAGGGACAGGGGTTGGCAGTTCTTC
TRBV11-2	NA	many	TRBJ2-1	CASSPRLAAPQGNEQFF	TGTGCCAGCAGCCCTAGATTAGCGGCCCCTCAAGGGAATGAGCAGTTCTTC
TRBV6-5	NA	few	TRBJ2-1	CASSYLSGGAGEQFF	TGTGCCAGCAGTTACTTAAGCGGAGGGGCCGGAGAGCAGTTCTTC
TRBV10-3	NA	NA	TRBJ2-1	CAISEQLEVSYNEQFF	TGTGCCATCAGTGAGCAGTTGGAGGTCTCCTACAATGAGCAGTTCTTC
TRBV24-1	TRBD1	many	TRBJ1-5	CATSATGDRNQPQHF	TGTGCCACCAGTGCCACAGGGGATCGGAATCAGCCCCAGCATTTT
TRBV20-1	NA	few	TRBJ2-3	CSARPGVTDTQYF	TGCAGTGCTAGGCCAGGGGTCACAGATACGCAGTATTTT
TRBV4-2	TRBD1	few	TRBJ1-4	CASSLARDRDEKLFF	TGTGCCAGCAGCCTTGCCCGGGACAGGGATGAAAAACTGTTTTTT
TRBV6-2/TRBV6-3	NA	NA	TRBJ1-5	CASSYYPPGSNQPQHF	TGTGCCAGCAGTTACTATCCTCCCGGATCCAATCAGCCCCAGCATTTT
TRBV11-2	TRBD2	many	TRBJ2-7	CASSLGATAGGVYEQYF	TGTGCCAGCAGCTTAGGGGCAACGGCGGGAGGTGTCTACGAGCAGTACTTC
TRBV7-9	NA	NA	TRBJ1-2	CASSLGPGGYTF	TGTGCCAGCAGCTTAGGGCCAGGAGGCTACACCTTC
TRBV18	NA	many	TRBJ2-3	CASSPSTDTQYF	TGTGCCAGCTCACCAAGCACAGATACGCAGTATTTT
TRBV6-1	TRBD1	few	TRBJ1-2	CASTNIQGATNGYTF	TGTGCCAGCACCAACATCCAGGGGGCGACGAATGGCTACACCTTC
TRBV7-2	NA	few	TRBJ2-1	CASSPGEAGVNEQFF	TGTGCCAGCAGCCCCGGAGAAGCAGGAGTCAATGAGCAGTTCTTC